This TCR beta chain was captured in a study of radiation and T cells in renal cell carcinoma. The CDR3 loop spans 15 amino acids. V trimming: 2 bases; J trimming: 2 bases; junction bases outside the gene matches: 2. Germline values: CDR1 SGHNT, CDR2 YENEEA. Broader study findings: In blood, top tumor clones expanded by 2 weeks, shrinking by 4.

As concerns this clone: Its antigen is currently unknown.

Time point noted: blood 4 weeks post-SBRT, at nephrectomy. Treatment given: 15 Gy SBRT to primary tumor, nephrectomy 4 weeks later. Nephrectomy followed 15 Gy stereotactic body radiation by 4 weeks. After SBRT, blood was collected at 2 and 4 weeks, plus baseline. Clear cell pathology was present in this patient's renal cell carcinoma. Generated by immunoSEQ multiplex PCR, the TCRdb table keeps only in-frame clones and is missing some. The sample lists around 100,000 clones, about 79% occurring once. This sample comprised blood, obtained from a patient whose treatment included radiotherapy and nephrectomy. This TCR was sampled from a man between 60 and 70 years old with renal cell carcinoma. The chain joins TRBV11-3 to TRBJ2-1; 8 nucleotides match TRBD2. The CDR3 reads CASSLREGTYNEQFF. The CDR3, as DNA: TGTGCCAGCAGCTTACGGGAGGGGACCTACAATGAGCAGTTCTTC.